The 23 T cell receptor beta chains given below trace back to one sample, sequenced in a study of response to subunit inactivated influenza vaccine. TCRdb itself ran the RT-PCR reads through MiXCR, one entry per CDR3 protein. The sample has more than 550,000 distinct CDR3 sequences, roughly 12% seen once; the top ten hold roughly 10%. The sequencing here drew on PBMCs from blood, taken on the day of vaccination. The receptors were sampled from a man aged 45 to 65 who received an inactivated influenza vaccine.

This chain joins TRBV7-8 and TRBJ2-3; 9 nucleotides agree with TRBD2. The germline CDR1 and CDR2 sequences are SGHVS and FQNEAQ. This CDR3 is built from 15 residues. The CDR3 is CATERREGRGDTQYF. The CDR3 DNA reads TGTGCGACAGAGAGGCGGGAGGGCCGGGGAGATACGCAGTATTTT.

The chain has TRBV27 and TRBJ1-2, with 7 bases aligning to TRBD1. The CDR3 contains 15 residues. J gave up 4 bases and V 3 bases, and 8 bases lay outside the gene matches. Germline V gene lookup returns CDR1 MNHEY and CDR2 SMNVEV (reference sequence). The CDR3 is CASSLYQGDIYGYTF. The CDR3 DNA reads as TGTGCCAGCAGTTTGTATCAGGGGGACATCTATGGCTACACCTTC.

This clonotype was counted between two and nine times. This chain links TRBV20-1 with TRBJ1-2; D call uncertain. Germline V gene lookup returns CDR1 DFQATT and CDR2 SNEGSKA (reference sequence). The CDR3 contains 18 residues. Deletions cut 1 base from V and 3 bases from J, with 24 bases between. CDR3 protein: CSARVSAGSGYRDYGYTF. The CDR3 bases are TGCAGTGCTAGAGTTTCCGCCGGGAGTGGGTATCGGGACTATGGCTACACCTTC.

The J gene is TRBJ2-7, the V gene TRBV5-1; a weak D match, TRBD1 (6 bases). V lost 0 bases and J lost 2, with 9 bases in between. The length of the CDR3 is 14 residues. Germline V CDR1 and CDR2: SGHRS, YFSETQ. The CDR3 spells CASSLEGTTYEQYF. The CDR3 coding sequence is TGCGCCAGCAGCTTGGAGGGGACAACCTACGAGCAGTACTTC.

Only a few counts were recorded for this clonotype. CDR3 nucleotide sequence: TGCAGTGCTAGTAAACTAGCGGGGGAACCCGGCTACGAGCAGTACTTC. Translation gives CSASKLAGEPGYEQYF. The chain has TRBV20-1 and TRBJ2-7; the match to TRBD2 covers 11 bases. The CDR3 sequence is 16 residues long. Germline CDR1 is DFQATT and CDR2 is SNEGSKA (reference sequence). The V and J ends lost 3 bases and 3 bases, in that order; junction bases with no gene match: 10.

Only a few counts were recorded for this clonotype. This chain connects TRBV7-2 to TRBJ1-5; 11 bases fit TRBD1. CDR1 and CDR2 from the germline V gene are SGHTA and FQGNSA. The CDR3 runs to 15 residues. V lost 5 bases to trimming and J lost 6 bases; unmatched junction nucleotides: 6. The CDR3 here is CASSRRGTGGQPQHF. In DNA, the CDR3 is TGTGCCAGCAGCCGAAGGGGGACAGGGGGTCAGCCCCAGCATTTT.

The chain joins TRBV15 to TRBJ2-3; D gene unclear. V dropped 3 bases and J dropped 2 bases, with 12 bases sitting between them. Looked up from germline, CDR1 is LNHNV and CDR2 is YYDKDF (reference sequence). The CDR3 covers 15 residues. The CDR3 here is CATSSRRFHTDTQYF. The CDR3 DNA follows: TGTGCCACCAGCAGCCGCCGGTTCCACACAGATACGCAGTATTTT.

The chain links TRBV2 to TRBJ2-3; 13 positions match TRBD2. The V gene end was trimmed by 6 bases and the J gene end by 10 bases; junction bases not matched to a gene: 7. This CDR3 is 14 amino acids long. Looked up from germline, CDR1 is SNHLY and CDR2 is FYNNEI. The chain's CDR3 is CASSSRTSGGPQYF. The CDR3 bases are TGTGCCAGCAGCTCAAGGACTAGCGGGGGCCCGCAGTATTTT.

The V gene is TRBV7-9, the J gene TRBJ2-7; TRBD2 is a possible D gene (5 bases). V shed 4 bases and J shed 2 bases, with 9 bases lying between them. Germline-derived CDR1 and CDR2 are SEHNR and FQNEAQ (reference sequence). This CDR3 is built from 13 residues. The CDR3 nucleotides read TGTGCCAGCAGCTCGGGGAGAGCCTACGAGCAGTACTTC. It codes for CASSSGRAYEQYF.

J is TRBJ2-7 and V is TRBV9; no clear D gene. This CDR3 spans 13 amino acids. The V gene lost 3 bases and the J gene lost 3 bases, with 10 bases spanning the gap. Germline assignment: CDR1 SGDLS and CDR2 YYNGEE. Here the CDR3 DNA reads TGTGCCAGCAGCGCATTCTTGGGCTACGAGCAGTACTTC. Translating it yields CASSAFLGYEQYF.

This clonotype was counted at least ten times. V is TRBV5-1 and J is TRBJ2-1, with no clear D. V gave up 0 bases and J gave up 6 bases, with 13 bases separating them. Germline CDR1 and CDR2: SGHRS and YFSETQ. This CDR3 contains 15 residues. CDR3 protein: CASSLAGGRVNEQFF. The CDR3 nucleotides read TGCGCCAGCAGCTTGGCGGGTGGTAGGGTCAATGAGCAGTTCTTC. Drawing the rest from reference TRBV5-1 and TRBJ2-1, the complete variable domain is KAGVTQTPRYLIKTRGQQVTLSCSPISGHRSVSWYQQTPGQGLQFLFEYFSETQRNKGNFPGRFSGRQFSNSRSEMNVSTLELGDSALYLCASSLAGGRVNEQFFGPGTRLTVL.

This rearrangement joins TRBV3-2 to TRBJ2-1; the table assigns TRBD2, which was not confirmed against the DNA. TRBV3-2 is a pseudogene segment. This CDR3 is 15 amino acids long. As DNA, the CDR3 is TGTGCCAGCGGGGCCGGGGCTCGCTCCTACAATGAGCAGTTCTTC. Its protein product is CASGAGARSYNEQFF.

This sequence joins TRBV19 and TRBJ1-5; 12 positions match TRBD1. This CDR3 comprises 15 residues. Germline assignment: CDR1 LNHDA and CDR2 SQIVND (reference sequence). V lost 7 bases, J lost 7 bases, and 8 bases stayed unmatched. DNA of the CDR3: TGTGCCAGTAAAGGGGGGGACAGGGGGCAGCAGCCCCAGCATTTT. Translation gives CASKGGDRGQQPQHF.

The chain has TRBV5-1 and TRBJ2-5; perhaps TRBD1 as D (7 bases). The CDR3 totals 15 residues. V lost 3 bases and J lost 4, with 16 bases in between. Germline V gene sequence: CDR1 SGHRS, CDR2 YFSETQ. The CDR3 region has the DNA TGCGCCAGCAGCTATCAGGGGGGAATTCGAGAGACCCAGTACTTC. Encoded protein: CASSYQGGIRETQYF.

This clonotype was recorded many times. The chain uses TRBV3-1 and TRBJ2-3; D ambiguous. Deletions cut 1 base from V and 2 bases from J, with 7 bases between. CDR3 size: 14 residues. The germline gives CDR1 LGHDT, CDR2 YNNKEL (reference sequence). CDR3 DNA sequence: TGTGCCAGCAGCCAAGCGTCGAACACAGATACGCAGTATTTT. Translating gives CASSQASNTDTQYF.

The chain joins TRBV29-1 to TRBJ1-6, with D hard to call. V lost 4 bases and J 5 bases, leaving 3 bases between the germline ends. This CDR3 has 11 amino acids. Germline V gene lookup returns CDR1 SQVTM and CDR2 ANQGSEA. The CDR3 reads CSVGDNSPLHF. The CDR3 bases are TGCAGCGTTGGGGATAATTCACCCCTCCACTTT.

This clonotype was detected only a few times. This sequence joins TRBV24-1 and TRBJ2-1; the D is unclear. The germline gives CDR1 KGHDR, CDR2 SFDVKD. The CDR3 consists of 13 residues. Between the trimmed V and J ends, which lost 1 base and 12 bases, there was a span of 12 bases. The CDR3 spells CATSDFSGGGQFF. The DNA of the CDR3 is TGTGCCACCAGTGATTTTTCAGGTGGTGGGCAGTTCTTC.

J is TRBJ2-2 and V is TRBV6-1; D unclear. The CDR3 is made up of 13 amino acids. The germline V gene has CDR1 MNHNS and CDR2 SASEGT. Trimming stripped 5 bases from V and 9 bases from J, with 13 bases between. This CDR3 is CASSPLGARELFF. CDR3 nucleotide sequence: TGTGCCAGCAGTCCCTTAGGAGCGCGGGAGCTGTTTTTT.

This chain connects TRBV4-3 to TRBJ2-1; TRBD2 matches at 9 bases. Germline CDR1 and CDR2: LGHNA and YSLEER. This CDR3 region has 18 residues. J gave up 0 bases and V 0 bases, and 6 bases lay outside the gene matches. In DNA form, the CDR3 reads TGCGCCAGCAGCCAAGAACCTAGCGGGATAGGCTCCTACAATGAGCAGTTCTTC. This translates into CASSQEPSGIGSYNEQFF.

In its sample, this clonotype was seen many times. The CDR3 region has the DNA TGTGCCAGCAGCTTAGAGGCTAGCCTGAGCTCCTACGAGCAGTACTTC. It codes for CASSLEASLSSYEQYF. This chain links TRBV7-2 with TRBJ2-7, with D possibly TRBD2 on 5 matching bases. The germline V gene encodes CDR1 SGHTA and CDR2 FQGNSA. The CDR3 length is 16 residues. Trimming took 1 base from V and 0 from J, leaving 13 bases between them.

The chain is built from TRBV4-2 and TRBJ1-2; D perhaps matches TRBD1 (6 bases). CDR3 size: 15 residues. Germline CDR1 reads LGHNA; CDR2 reads YNFKEQ. Trimming took off 3 bases at V and 0 bases at J, with 11 bases between the two ends. The CDR3 coding sequence is TGTGCCAGCAGCCAGGCGACAGGAACTAACTATGGCTACACCTTC. Translating gives CASSQATGTNYGYTF.

This clonotype was counted a few times. This chain uses TRBV20-1 with TRBJ1-2, with TRBD1 as a possible D gene (5 bases). V was clipped by 2 bases and J by 8 bases, with 12 bases between them. Germline assignment: CDR1 DFQATT and CDR2 SNEGSKA (reference sequence). This CDR3 region has 12 residues. The CDR3 reads CSARQGLGGYTF. The CDR3 DNA sequence: TGCAGTGCTAGACAGGGTTTGGGCGGCTACACCTTC.

The chain carries TRBV25-1 and TRBJ2-3, with a weak D call TRBD1 (6 bases). Germline assignment: CDR1 MGHDK and CDR2 SYGVNS. Between the trimmed V and J ends, which lost 1 base and 1 base, there was a span of 12 bases. The CDR3 covers 16 residues. The CDR3 sequence is CASSEWRTDGTDTQYF. The DNA of the CDR3 is TGTGCCAGCAGTGAATGGCGGACAGACGGCACAGATACGCAGTATTTT.